This is a list of T cell receptor beta chains from one sample in a study of T cell changes during pregnancy in multiple sclerosis. The table came from immunoSEQ multiplex PCR; TCRdb's copy has only in-frame clones and leaves some out. Altogether about 47,000 clones are present, over 75% being singletons, with the ten largest covering around 7.9%. Sample: CD8+ T cells from peripheral blood mononuclear cells, taken in the second trimester of pregnancy. The source of these receptors is a female donor with multiple sclerosis, enrolled in a pregnancy study. Each CDR3 is given with its conserved first and last residue. Fields, in order: clone size, D gene, J gene, V gene, CDR3 protein, CDR3 DNA. The D gene is left open where the match is weak. A clone size is listed for some rows: how often the clone was seen (once, few, many), or a class if it is expanded.

abundance: .
d_gene: .
j_gene: TRBJ1-2
v_gene: TRBV29-1
CDR3aa: CSVAGSPIDGYTF
CDR3nt: TGCAGCGTTGCAGGGTCCCCCATCGATGGCTACACCTTC

abundance: .
d_gene: TRBD1
j_gene: TRBJ1-1
v_gene: TRBV6-1
CDR3aa: CASSEMTGVTEAFF
CDR3nt: TGTGCCAGCAGTGAAATGACAGGGGTAACTGAAGCTTTCTTT

abundance: .
d_gene: .
j_gene: TRBJ2-7
v_gene: TRBV5-6
CDR3aa: CASSQRNEQYF
CDR3nt: TGTGCCAGCAGCCAGCGAAACGAGCAGTACTTC

abundance: .
d_gene: .
j_gene: TRBJ2-7
v_gene: TRBV27
CDR3aa: CASTPVHRLSYEQYF
CDR3nt: TGTGCCAGCACCCCGGTCCATCGTTTATCCTACGAGCAGTACTTC

abundance: .
d_gene: TRBD2
j_gene: TRBJ2-3
v_gene: TRBV18
CDR3aa: CASSPRLAGARVPDNTQYF
CDR3nt: TGTGCCAGCTCACCACGTCTAGCGGGGGCAAGGGTCCCTGATAATACGCAGTATTTT

abundance: .
d_gene: TRBD1
j_gene: TRBJ2-3
v_gene: TRBV13
CDR3aa: CASSYRGGTDTQYF
CDR3nt: TGTGCCAGCAGCTACAGGGGCGGCACAGATACGCAGTATTTT

abundance: .
d_gene: TRBD2
j_gene: TRBJ2-1
v_gene: TRBV5-1
CDR3aa: CASNGGGYNEQFF
CDR3nt: TGCGCCAGCAATGGCGGGGGTTACAATGAGCAGTTCTTC

abundance: .
d_gene: .
j_gene: TRBJ2-7
v_gene: TRBV19
CDR3aa: CASSIYPGEQYF
CDR3nt: TGTGCCAGTAGTATCTACCCGGGAGAGCAGTACTTC

abundance: .
d_gene: .
j_gene: TRBJ1-6
v_gene: TRBV12-5
CDR3aa: CASGPDSLYNSPLHF
CDR3nt: TGTGCTAGTGGTCCGGACAGCCTATACAATTCACCCCTCCACTTT

abundance: .
d_gene: .
j_gene: TRBJ1-2
v_gene: TRBV27
CDR3aa: CASSLGRTTNYGYTF
CDR3nt: TGTGCCAGCAGTTTGGGACGGACTACTAACTATGGCTACACCTTC

abundance: .
d_gene: .
j_gene: TRBJ2-3
v_gene: TRBV27
CDR3aa: CASSPGASTDTQYF
CDR3nt: TGTGCCAGCAGTCCTGGGGCTAGCACAGATACGCAGTATTTT

abundance: once
d_gene: .
j_gene: TRBJ2-2
v_gene: TRBV6-6
CDR3aa: CAIYRAGELFF
CDR3nt: TGTGCCATCTACAGGGCTGGGGAGCTGTTTTTT

abundance: .
d_gene: .
j_gene: TRBJ2-7
v_gene: TRBV4-1
CDR3aa: CASSHPDSYEQYF
CDR3nt: TGCGCCAGCAGCCATCCTGACAGTTACGAGCAGTACTTC

abundance: .
d_gene: TRBD1
j_gene: TRBJ2-7
v_gene: TRBV30
CDR3aa: CAWDRGTYEQYF
CDR3nt: TGTGCCTGGGACAGGGGCACCTACGAGCAGTACTTC

abundance: .
d_gene: TRBD1
j_gene: TRBJ1-6
v_gene: TRBV5-6
CDR3aa: CASSPGQGASPLHF
CDR3nt: TGTGCCAGCAGCCCGGGACAGGGGGCTTCACCCCTCCACTTT

abundance: .
d_gene: TRBD2
j_gene: TRBJ2-7
v_gene: TRBV6-5
CDR3aa: CASSYERGPYEQYF
CDR3nt: TGTGCCAGCAGTTACGAGCGGGGTCCCTACGAGCAGTACTTC

abundance: .
d_gene: .
j_gene: TRBJ2-7
v_gene: TRBV15
CDR3aa: CATGEGDEQYF
CDR3nt: TGTGCCACAGGAGAGGGAGACGAGCAGTACTTC

abundance: .
d_gene: TRBD1
j_gene: TRBJ1-2
v_gene: TRBV9
CDR3aa: CASSRRPGTGADYTF
CDR3nt: TGTGCCAGCAGCAGACGACCCGGGACAGGGGCAGACTACACCTTC

abundance: once
d_gene: .
j_gene: TRBJ2-1
v_gene: TRBV27
CDR3aa: CASSLGTGNEQFF
CDR3nt: TGTGCCAGCAGTTTAGGCACGGGCAATGAGCAGTTCTTC

abundance: .
d_gene: .
j_gene: TRBJ1-2
v_gene: TRBV11-2
CDR3aa: CASSYARADKHYGYTF
CDR3nt: TGTGCCAGCAGCTATGCCCGAGCAGACAAACACTATGGCTACACCTTC

abundance: .
d_gene: TRBD1
j_gene: TRBJ2-3
v_gene: TRBV6-4
CDR3aa: CASSDGQGADTQYF
CDR3nt: TGTGCCAGCAGTGACGGACAGGGGGCAGATACGCAGTATTTT

abundance: .
d_gene: TRBD2
j_gene: TRBJ2-7
v_gene: TRBV7-9
CDR3aa: CATSGSYEQYF
CDR3nt: TGTGCCACTAGCGGTTCCTACGAGCAGTACTTC

abundance: .
d_gene: TRBD2
j_gene: TRBJ2-1
v_gene: TRBV11-3
CDR3aa: CASSQHGGGGLNEQFF
CDR3nt: TGTGCCAGCAGCCAACACGGGGGCGGGGGGCTTAATGAGCAGTTCTTC

abundance: .
d_gene: .
j_gene: TRBJ1-4
v_gene: TRBV9
CDR3aa: CASSFTPGEKLFF
CDR3nt: TGTGCCAGCAGCTTCACACCAGGGGAAAAACTGTTTTTT

abundance: .
d_gene: .
j_gene: TRBJ1-1
v_gene: TRBV7-6
CDR3aa: CASSFEVNTEAFF
CDR3nt: TGTGCCAGCAGCTTTGAGGTGAACACTGAAGCTTTCTTT

abundance: once
d_gene: .
j_gene: TRBJ2-1
v_gene: TRBV30
CDR3aa: CALDEQFF
CDR3nt: TGTGCCCTCGATGAGCAGTTCTTC

abundance: .
d_gene: TRBD2
j_gene: TRBJ2-5
v_gene: TRBV9
CDR3aa: CASSSSGGAETQYF
CDR3nt: TGTGCCAGCAGCTCTAGCGGGGGGGCGGAGACCCAGTACTTC

abundance: .
d_gene: .
j_gene: TRBJ2-2
v_gene: TRBV11-2
CDR3aa: CAREEMGTGELFF
CDR3nt: TGTGCCAGGGAGGAAATGGGGACCGGGGAGCTGTTTTTT

abundance: .
d_gene: .
j_gene: TRBJ2-7
v_gene: TRBV2
CDR3aa: CASILGTQTYEQYF
CDR3nt: TGTGCCAGCATCTTAGGGACACAGACCTACGAGCAGTACTTC